These T cell receptor beta chains were read from a single sample in a study of T cell clonotyping in hematopoietic cell transplantation. Clones were read by immunoSEQ multiplex PCR, and TCRdb kept only the in-frame ones, dropping some. The sample records several thousand clones, approximately 89% being singletons. Sample: peripheral blood mononuclear cells, taken 100 days after allogeneic stem cell transplant. These receptors originate from a male patient aged 70 to 80 who had an allogeneic stem cell transplant from an unrelated donor, so T cells may come from the graft donor. Some clones in this sample may be carry-over from other donors' samples. Each CDR3 is given with its conserved first and last residue. Fields, in order: D gene, V gene, J gene, clone size, CDR3 protein, CDR3 DNA. D genes are given only for firm matches. Size tells how often a clone was seen (once, few, many) or the class of an expanded clone, and some rows leave it out.

TRBD2	TRBV28	TRBJ2-1	NA	CASRWGRAGEQFF	TGTGCCAGCAGATGGGGGAGGGCAGGAGAGCAGTTCTTC
NA	TRBV7-2	TRBJ1-5	NA	CASSVDSNQPQHF	TGTGCCAGCAGCGTCGACAGCAATCAGCCCCAGCATTTT
NA	TRBV28	TRBJ1-6	NA	CASRFRTATSPLHF	TGTGCCAGCAGATTCAGGACAGCTACTTCACCCCTCCACTTT
NA	TRBV5-1	TRBJ1-1	NA	CASSPMTDTEAFF	TGCGCCAGCAGCCCGATGACCGATACTGAAGCTTTCTTT
NA	TRBV5-6	TRBJ1-1	NA	CASSLASGGEHDYTEAFF	TGTGCCAGCAGCTTGGCCAGCGGGGGCGAACATGATTACACTGAAGCTTTCTTT
NA	TRBV30	TRBJ1-2	NA	CAWSVRGAIKYGYTF	TGTGCCTGGAGCGTCCGAGGGGCAATAAAGTATGGCTACACCTTC
NA	TRBV28	TRBJ2-5	NA	CASSLLDQETQYF	TGTGCCAGCAGTTTACTCGACCAAGAGACCCAGTACTTC
TRBD1	TRBV7-9	TRBJ1-4	NA	CASSLAGGQGAKLFF	TGTGCCAGCAGCTTAGCCGGGGGACAGGGCGCAAAACTGTTTTTT
NA	TRBV5-1	TRBJ2-2	NA	CASSLGVTGELFF	TGCGCCAGCAGCTTGGGCGTGACCGGGGAGCTGTTTTTT
NA	TRBV11-3	TRBJ2-2	few	CASSLEYGGRTGELFF	TGTGCCAGCAGCTTAGAGTACGGGGGCAGGACCGGGGAGCTGTTTTTT
NA	TRBV10-3	TRBJ2-7	NA	CAISHSGGNEQYF	TGTGCCATCAGCCACTCAGGGGGGAACGAGCAGTACTTC
TRBD2	TRBV28	TRBJ2-2	NA	CASSSGLARNTGELFF	TGTGCCAGCAGTTCCGGACTAGCGAGGAACACCGGGGAGCTGTTTTTT
NA	TRBV27	TRBJ2-5	NA	CASSLLGRDETQYF	TGTGCCAGCAGTTTATTGGGCAGGGATGAGACCCAGTACTTC
TRBD2	TRBV13	TRBJ2-2	large	CASSPWTSTNTGELFF	TGTGCCAGCAGCCCCTGGACTAGCACGAACACCGGGGAGCTGTTTTTT
NA	TRBV7-8	TRBJ2-7	NA	CASSFSRTDLSAHYEQYF	TGTGCCAGCAGCTTCTCGCGGACAGACCTGTCGGCCCACTACGAGCAGTACTTC
TRBD2	TRBV5-1	TRBJ2-7	NA	CASSAGGTSGFYEQYF	TGCGCCAGCAGCGCGGGGGGGACTAGCGGATTCTACGAGCAGTACTTC
TRBD2	TRBV28	TRBJ2-1	NA	CASGSPGTSGYNEQFF	TGTGCCAGCGGATCCCCCGGGACTAGCGGATACAATGAGCAGTTCTTC
NA	TRBV6-5	TRBJ2-1	NA	CASSWDHGESVEQFF	TGTGCCAGCAGTTGGGACCACGGGGAGTCGGTTGAGCAGTTCTTC
TRBD1	TRBV28	TRBJ2-7	NA	CASSRSGTGRPTEQYF	TGTGCCAGCAGCCGATCCGGGACAGGGCGACCGACTGAGCAGTACTTC
NA	TRBV19	TRBJ1-4	once	CASTRTSTNEKLFF	TGTGCCAGTACCAGGACTTCAACTAATGAAAAACTGTTTTTT
TRBD1	TRBV5-6	TRBJ1-2	NA	CASSSQGAYGYTF	TGTGCCAGCAGCTCACAGGGGGCCTATGGCTACACCTTC
TRBD2	TRBV11-2	TRBJ2-5	NA	CASSSSPSGADEETQYF	TGTGCCAGCAGCTCGTCCCCGAGCGGGGCCGACGAAGAGACCCAGTACTTC
NA	TRBV28	TRBJ2-3	NA	CASSLVGGTDTQYF	TGTGCCAGCAGTTTAGTGGGGGGCACAGATACGCAGTATTTT
TRBD2	TRBV30	TRBJ2-3	NA	CAWTLAGVVDTQYF	TGTGCCTGGACCTTGGCGGGAGTGGTAGATACGCAGTATTTT
NA	TRBV19	TRBJ1-4	NA	CASSISVLRAEKLFF	NA
NA	TRBV27	TRBJ2-4	NA	CASSSLLAKNIQYF	TGTGCCAGCAGTTCCTTACTAGCCAAAAACATTCAGTACTTC
TRBD2	TRBV6-5	TRBJ2-3	NA	CASGLAGARTQYF	TGTGCCAGCGGGTTAGCGGGAGCTAGAACGCAGTATTTT
NA	TRBV25-1	TRBJ2-3	NA	CASSELLSDTQYF	TGTGCCAGCAGTGAATTGCTGTCAGATACGCAGTATTTT
NA	TRBV5-1	TRBJ2-5	NA	CASSSRQAKETQYF	TGCGCCAGCAGCTCCCGACAGGCAAAAGAGACCCAGTACTTC
NA	TRBV28	TRBJ1-2	NA	CASNPRFGGYGYTF	TGTGCCAGCAACCCTAGATTCGGGGGCTATGGCTACACCTTC
TRBD2	TRBV6-1	TRBJ2-4	NA	CASSELPSGRGVDIQYF	TGTGCCAGCAGTGAACTCCCTAGCGGGAGAGGGGTTGACATTCAGTACTTC
TRBD2	TRBV30	TRBJ2-5	large	CASAEAGDVEETQYF	TGTGCCTCTGCTGAGGCGGGAGATGTCGAAGAGACCCAGTACTTC
TRBD2	TRBV7-8	TRBJ2-3	NA	CASSPPQTSGIGDTQYF	TGTGCCAGCAGCCCACCCCAGACTAGCGGGATAGGAGATACGCAGTATTTT
NA	TRBV6-5	TRBJ2-7	once	CASRSHTGTYEQYF	TGTGCCAGCAGGTCTCACACAGGGACCTACGAGCAGTACTTC
NA	TRBV14	TRBJ2-2	NA	CASSQVAGTGELFF	TGTGCCAGCAGCCAAGTCGCGGGGACCGGGGAGCTGTTTTTT
NA	TRBV19	TRBJ1-1	NA	CAAGSGNTEAFF	TGTGCCGCTGGGTCAGGGAACACTGAAGCTTTCTTT
NA	TRBV4-1	TRBJ2-7	few	CASSQVETGALYEQYF	TGCGCCAGCAGCCAAGTTGAGACGGGAGCTCTATACGAGCAGTACTTC
NA	TRBV7-2	TRBJ2-7	NA	CASSSGVGYEQYF	TGTGCCAGCAGCTCAGGGGTGGGCTACGAGCAGTACTTC
NA	TRBV27	TRBJ1-1	NA	CASSLKAGIFRMNTEAFF	TGTGCCAGCAGTTTAAAGGCAGGGATATTTAGAATGAACACTGAAGCTTTCTTT
NA	TRBV30	TRBJ2-6	NA	CAWCTKRYNKRANVLTF	TGTGCCTGGTGTACTAAGCGTTATAACAAACGGGCCAACGTCCTGACTTTC
NA	TRBV19	TRBJ2-1	NA	CASSSDSGRNEQFF	TGTGCCAGTAGTTCGGACAGCGGGCGCAATGAGCAGTTCTTC
NA	TRBV2	TRBJ1-1	NA	CASSFAQTAFF	TGTGCCAGCAGTTTTGCTCAGACGGCTTTCTTT
NA	TRBV28	TRBJ1-2	NA	CASSFDSNYGYTF	TGTGCCAGCAGTTTTGACAGCAACTATGGCTACACCTTC
NA	TRBV5-6	TRBJ2-7	NA	CASSLNGAFSSYEQYF	TGTGCCAGCAGCTTGAATGGGGCTTTTAGCTCCTACGAGCAGTACTTC
NA	TRBV5-6	TRBJ2-1	NA	CASSLPSSYNEQFF	TGTGCCAGCAGCCTCCCTAGCTCCTACAATGAGCAGTTCTTC
NA	TRBV19	TRBJ2-3	NA	CASSIGGETDTQYF	TGTGCCAGTAGTATAGGGGGGGAAACAGATACGCAGTATTTT
NA	TRBV19	TRBJ2-3	NA	CASSIELGLTTDTQYF	TGTGCCAGTAGTATCGAATTGGGACTGACCACAGATACGCAGTATTTT
NA	TRBV27	TRBJ2-7	NA	CASVPRWPSTYEQYF	TGTGCCAGCGTTCCCCGTTGGCCCTCCACCTACGAGCAGTACTTC
NA	TRBV7-2	TRBJ1-5	NA	CASSLVTGQNQPQHF	TGTGCCAGCAGCTTAGTAACCGGACAGAATCAGCCCCAGCATTTT
NA	TRBV5-1	TRBJ2-1	NA	CASSFPGAYNEQFF	TGCGCCAGCAGCTTCCCCGGGGCGTACAATGAGCAGTTCTTC
TRBD2	TRBV28	TRBJ2-2	once	CASSSWTSGGYVNTGELFF	TGTGCCAGCAGTTCCTGGACTAGCGGGGGTTATGTGAACACCGGGGAGCTGTTTTTT
TRBD1	TRBV23-1	TRBJ2-7	NA	CASSQYDRGRRNEQYF	TGCGCCAGCAGTCAATACGACAGGGGGCGCCGTAACGAGCAGTACTTC
NA	TRBV6-1	TRBJ1-4	NA	CASTLTRGNEKLFF	TGTGCCAGCACCCTGACACGGGGAAATGAAAAACTGTTTTTT
TRBD2	TRBV2	TRBJ2-3	NA	CASKGGLAGDTQYF	TGTGCCAGCAAGGGAGGGCTAGCGGGAGATACGCAGTATTTT
TRBD2	TRBV6-1	TRBJ2-7	large	CASSEVSAGGYEQYF	TGTGCCAGCAGTGAAGTATCAGCGGGAGGGTACGAGCAGTACTTC
NA	TRBV19	TRBJ1-5	NA	CASSIWAGVSSLDQPQHF	TGTGCCAGTAGTATCTGGGCAGGGGTTTCATCGCTTGATCAGCCCCAGCATTTT
NA	TRBV5-1	TRBJ1-2	NA	CASSPQGGRDNYGYTF	TGCGCCAGCAGCCCCCAGGGTGGCAGGGATAACTATGGCTACACCTTC
TRBD1	TRBV4-2	TRBJ1-3	NA	CASSQPTGDLAGNTIYF	TGTGCCAGCAGCCAACCGACAGGGGACCTAGCTGGAAACACCATATATTTT
NA	TRBV2	TRBJ2-4	NA	CASTGTRAKNIQYF	TGTGCCAGCACTGGGACCCGTGCCAAAAACATTCAGTACTTC
TRBD1	TRBV4-2	TRBJ2-7	NA	CASSQTDRVQSEQYF	TGTGCCAGCAGCCAAACAGACAGGGTTCAGAGCGAGCAGTACTTC